The 8 T cell receptor beta chains listed next were all sequenced from one sample in a study of control samples from healthy donors and cancer patients (dated by TCRdb to the early 2020s). Receptor libraries were prepared by the immunoSEQ multiplex PCR assay. The clones in this table, taken by TCRdb from immuneACCESS, are in-frame only. Not every clone is retained; where verified, under half of the shortfall comes from an unresolved V gene, and the cause of the rest is unknown. This sample is represented by about 55,000 clones; 88% of them were singletons. The ten largest account for approximately 3.8% of the sample. The specimen was blood. The receptors derive from a man aged 45-60 years in good health.

The chain carries TRBV6-2 or TRBV6-3 and TRBJ2-5; 8 bases fit TRBD2. The CDR3 spans 16 residues. V lost 2 bases and J lost 0; bases outside the gene matches: 5. Germline CDR1 is MNHEY and CDR2 is SVGEGT. The CDR3 nucleotides are TGTGCCAGCAGTTACGGCTTAGCGGGGTACCAAGAGACCCAGTACTTC. This translates into CASSYGLAGYQETQYF.

The V and J genes are TRBV29-1 and TRBJ1-2; D is unresolved. Germline loops: CDR1 SQVTM, CDR2 ANQGSEA. Deletions cut 0 bases from V and 4 bases from J, with 6 bases between. CDR3 length: 12 amino acids. This CDR3 is CSVEDSAYGYTF. DNA for the CDR3: TGCAGCGTTGAAGATTCCGCCTATGGCTACACCTTC.

The V gene is TRBV14, the J gene TRBJ2-1, with D perhaps matching TRBD2 (6 bases). The germline gives CDR1 SGHDN, CDR2 FVKESK. Trimming took 1 base from V and 3 from J, leaving 10 bases between them. The CDR3 is 15 residues long. The CDR3 DNA reads as TGTGCCAGCAGCCAAGTCCTAGCGAGCTACAATGAGCAGTTCTTC. This sequence encodes CASSQVLASYNEQFF. The complete variable domain, with remaining parts taken from reference TRBV14 and TRBJ2-1, reads EAGVTQFPSHSVIEKGQTVTLRCDPISGHDNLYWYRRVMGKEIKFLLHFVKESKQDESGMPNNRFLAERTGGTYSTLKVQPAELEDSGVYFCASSQVLASYNEQFFGPGTRLTVL.

The chain couples TRBV20-1 to TRBJ1-5; D gene unclear. This CDR3 contains 17 residues. Trimming pared 3 bases from V and 0 bases from J, leaving 18 bases between. The V gene's germline CDR1 is DFQATT and CDR2 SNEGSKA (reference sequence). This chain's CDR3 is CSASFRFKWDSNQPQHF. The CDR3 bases are TGCAGTGCTAGTTTCCGGTTTAAATGGGATAGCAATCAGCCCCAGCATTTT.

V usage is TRBV7-2 and J usage is TRBJ2-5; D unclear. CDR1 SGHTA and CDR2 FQGNSA come from the germline V gene. CDR3 length equals 11 residues. Deletions cut 5 bases from V and 4 bases from J, with 5 bases between. The CDR3 region is CASSPAETQYF. The CDR3 DNA follows: TGTGCCAGCAGCCCAGCAGAGACCCAGTACTTC.

This chain joins TRBV18 and TRBJ1-4; D might be TRBD1 (5 bases). V lost 5 bases to trimming and J lost 3 bases, with 10 bases between them. CDR3 length: 14 amino acids. CDR1 and CDR2 (germline): KGHSH, LQKENI. The CDR3 DNA follows: TGTGCCAGCTCAAGCGGGGGAGCTAATGAAAAACTGTTTTTT. Its protein product is CASSSGGANEKLFF.

J is TRBJ2-2 and V is TRBV19, with D unresolved. Germline loops: CDR1 LNHDA, CDR2 SQIVND (reference sequence). The CDR3 spans 15 residues. The V and J ends lost 1 base and 1 base respectively, with 7 bases between them. The CDR3 sequence is CASSIGDGNTGELFF. The DNA of the CDR3 is TGTGCCAGTAGTATAGGTGATGGGAACACCGGGGAGCTGTTTTTT.

This rearrangement joins TRBV6-1 to TRBJ1-2; tentatively, D is TRBD1 (5 bases). CDR3 length: 14 amino acids. Trimming removed 1 base from V and 8 bases from J, with 14 bases in between. Per germline, CDR1 MNHNS and CDR2 SASEGT. The CDR3, as DNA: TGTGCCAGCAGTGAAGTAAGCGATGCAGGGGGCTACACCTTC. It is translated as CASSEVSDAGGYTF.